This T cell receptor (beta chain) was recorded in a study of low-dose radiotherapy and immunotherapy resistance in tumors. Looking at the study overall: Across 26 weeks, 13 Gy in total went to Cohort 2, delivered as 1 Gy per fraction every two weeks.

Primers targeting TRAV and TRBV primed first-strand cDNA, covering alpha and beta chains. With a V-primer adapter and a constant-region primer, TCRs were amplified for approximately 19 PCR cycles. In vitro transcription was used to amplify the isolated mRNA. One entry per CDR3 protein, called by TCRdb with MiXCR from the reads. Of around 80,000 distinct CDR3 sequences in the sample, less than 20% were seen once. This clonotype was recorded many times. Germline V gene lookup returns CDR1 KGHDR and CDR2 SFDVKD. V dropped 7 bases and J dropped 3 bases, with 17 bases sitting between them. The CDR3 spans 16 residues. The time point was: after trial treatment. Treatment described: LDRT plus nivolumab, ipilimumab, low-dose cyclophosphamide and aspirin (RACIN trial).

Source: PBMCs, taken after low-dose radiotherapy plus immunotherapy. V gene TRBV24-1 combines with J gene TRBJ2-2; D may be TRBD1 or TRBD2 (6 bases each). This TCR was recovered from a male donor with prostate cancer. The CDR3 coding sequence is TGTGCCACCAGCGCCCCCGGGGGCACGCACACCGGGGAGCTGTTTTTT. Encoded protein: CATSAPGGTHTGELFF.